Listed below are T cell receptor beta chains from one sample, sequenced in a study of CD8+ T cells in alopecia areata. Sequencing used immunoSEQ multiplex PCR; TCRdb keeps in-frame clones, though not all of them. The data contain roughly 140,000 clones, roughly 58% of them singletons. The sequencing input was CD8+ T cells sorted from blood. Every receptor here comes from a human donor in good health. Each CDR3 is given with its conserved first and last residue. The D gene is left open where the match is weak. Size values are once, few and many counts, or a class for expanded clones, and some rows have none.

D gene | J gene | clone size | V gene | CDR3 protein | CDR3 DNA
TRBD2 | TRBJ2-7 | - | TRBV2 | CASSEGVALGREQYF | TGTGCCAGCAGTGAAGGTGTGGCCCTCGGGAGGGAGCAGTACTTC
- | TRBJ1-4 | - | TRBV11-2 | CASSPDPGVNEKLFF | TGTGCCAGCAGCCCGGATCCAGGGGTTAATGAAAAACTGTTTTTT
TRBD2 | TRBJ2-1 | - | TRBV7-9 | CASSQTSGSLDEQFF | TGTGCCAGCAGCCAGACTAGCGGGAGTCTCGATGAGCAGTTCTTC
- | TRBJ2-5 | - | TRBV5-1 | CASSLGPYQETQYF | TGCGCCAGCAGCTTGGGTCCATACCAAGAGACCCAGTACTTC
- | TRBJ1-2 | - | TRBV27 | CASSPRTWGFGYTF | TGTGCCAGCAGTCCGCGAACTTGGGGGTTTGGCTACACCTTC
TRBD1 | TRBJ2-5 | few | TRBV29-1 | CSVDRDRSQETQYF | TGCAGCGTTGACCGGGACAGGAGCCAAGAGACCCAGTACTTC
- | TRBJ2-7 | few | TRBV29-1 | CSVRYTRDLYEQYF | TGCAGCGTTCGATATACTCGGGACTTATACGAGCAGTACTTC
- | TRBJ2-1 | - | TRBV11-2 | CASRALGWGHNEQFF | TGTGCCAGCAGGGCCTTGGGATGGGGCCACAATGAGCAGTTCTTC
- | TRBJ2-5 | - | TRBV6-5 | CASSYLEGQETQYF | TGTGCCAGCAGTTACCTGGAGGGGCAAGAGACCCAGTACTTC
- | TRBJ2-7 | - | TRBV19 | CASSMGTYEQYF | TGTGCCAGTAGTATGGGGACCTACGAGCAGTACTTC
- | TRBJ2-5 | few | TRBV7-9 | CASSAPGPGTETQYF | TGTGCCAGCAGCGCCCCCGGGCCCGGGACGGAGACCCAGTACTTC
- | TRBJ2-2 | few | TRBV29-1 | CSVEGSDPANTGELFF | TGCAGCGTTGAAGGCTCAGACCCAGCGAACACCGGGGAGCTGTTTTTT
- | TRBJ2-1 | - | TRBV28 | CASSLRFGRGEGPYNEQFF | TGTGCCAGCAGTCTCCGGTTCGGGCGGGGTGAGGGCCCCTACAATGAGCAGTTCTTC
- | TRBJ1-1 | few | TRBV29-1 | CSVAGTEAFF | TGCAGCGTGGCCGGGACTGAAGCTTTCTTT
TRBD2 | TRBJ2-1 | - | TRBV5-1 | CASSFGTRGFNEQFF | TGCGCCAGCAGCTTCGGGACTAGGGGTTTCAATGAGCAGTTCTTC
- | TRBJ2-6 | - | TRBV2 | CASIEGSGANVLTF | TGTGCCAGCATTGAGGGTTCTGGGGCCAACGTCCTGACTTTC
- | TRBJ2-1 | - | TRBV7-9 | CASSLVGSEQFF | TGTGCCAGCAGCTTAGTTGGGTCGGAGCAGTTCTTC
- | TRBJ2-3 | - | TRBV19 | CASSRSEVEDTQYF | TGTGCCAGTAGCCGGTCGGAGGTCGAAGATACGCAGTATTTT
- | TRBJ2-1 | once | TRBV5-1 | CASSSPAGEQFF | TGCGCCAGCAGCTCTCCGGCGGGGGAGCAGTTCTTC
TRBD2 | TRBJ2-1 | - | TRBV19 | CASSIAAGGTYNEQFF | TGTGCCAGTAGTATTGCAGCGGGAGGGACCTACAATGAGCAGTTCTTC
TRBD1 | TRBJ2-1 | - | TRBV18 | CASSPRQGAGMDEQFF | TGTGCCAGCTCACCACGACAGGGCGCGGGTATGGATGAGCAGTTCTTC
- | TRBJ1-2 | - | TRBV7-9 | CASNTGIYGYTF | TGTGCCAGCAACACAGGGATCTATGGCTACACCTTC
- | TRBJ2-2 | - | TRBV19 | CAAGPQGTGELFF | TGTGCCGCCGGGCCCCAGGGCACCGGGGAGCTGTTTTTT
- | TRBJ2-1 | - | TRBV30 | CAWSVTSSRYNEQFF | TGTGCCTGGAGTGTAACGTCTAGCCGCTACAATGAGCAGTTCTTC
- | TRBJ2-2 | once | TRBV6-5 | CASSYSLSGNTGELFF | TGTGCCAGCAGTTACTCGTTGAGCGGAAACACCGGGGAGCTGTTTTTT
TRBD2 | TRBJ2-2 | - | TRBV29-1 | CSVEAGVGTGELFF | TGCAGCGTAGAAGCGGGAGTTGGCACCGGGGAGCTGTTTTTT
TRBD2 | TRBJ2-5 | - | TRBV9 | CASSSGTSGGETQYF | TGTGCCAGCAGCTCAGGGACTAGCGGCGGCGAGACCCAGTACTTC
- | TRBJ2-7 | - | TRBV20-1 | CSARYGGEQYF | TGCAGTGCTAGATATGGGGGCGAGCAGTACTTC
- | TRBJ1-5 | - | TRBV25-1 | CASSGAGHQPQHF | TGTGCCAGCAGTGGGGCAGGGCACCAGCCCCAGCATTTT
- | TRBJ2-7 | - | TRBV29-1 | CSVGWSYEQYF | TGCAGCGTCGGTTGGAGCTACGAGCAGTACTTC
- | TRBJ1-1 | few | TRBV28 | CASTIGKYTEAFF | TGTGCCAGCACAATAGGGAAATACACTGAAGCTTTCTTT
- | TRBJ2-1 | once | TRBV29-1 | CSVDHAGQFF | TGCAGCGTTGACCACGCGGGCCAGTTCTTC
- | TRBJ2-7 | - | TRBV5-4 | CASSPAGTSRSYEQYF | TGTGCCAGCAGCCCGGCGGGGACCTCCCGCTCCTACGAGCAGTACTTC
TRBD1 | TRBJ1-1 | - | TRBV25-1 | CASSDSTQGEAFF | TGTGCCAGCAGTGACTCCACACAGGGGGAGGCTTTCTTT
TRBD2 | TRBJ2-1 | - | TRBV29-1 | CSVEGTSGLSYNEQFF | TGCAGCGTTGAAGGGACTAGCGGGCTCTCCTACAATGAGCAGTTCTTC
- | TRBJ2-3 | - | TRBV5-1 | CASSLLWTDTQYF | TGCGCCAGCAGCTTGCTGTGGACAGATACGCAGTATTTT
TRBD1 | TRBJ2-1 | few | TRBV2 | CASRPTGGGSYNEQFF | TGTGCCAGCAGACCGACAGGGGGGGGCTCCTACAATGAGCAGTTCTTC
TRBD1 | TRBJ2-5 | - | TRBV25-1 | CASTGQYQETQYF | TGTGCCAGCACGGGACAGTACCAAGAGACCCAGTACTTC
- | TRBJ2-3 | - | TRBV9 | CASSVPDYTDTQYF | TGTGCCAGCAGCGTCCCAGATTACACAGATACGCAGTATTTT
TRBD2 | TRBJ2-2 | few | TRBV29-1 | CSVESWREGQSGELFF | TGCAGCGTTGAATCTTGGCGGGAGGGCCAATCCGGGGAGCTGTTTTTT
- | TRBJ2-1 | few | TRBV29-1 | CSVGQVNYNEQFF | TGCAGCGTTGGCCAGGTAAACTACAATGAGCAGTTCTTC
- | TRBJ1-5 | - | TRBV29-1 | CSVAGDYGQPQHF | TGCAGCGTTGCAGGGGATTATGGTCAGCCCCAGCATTTT
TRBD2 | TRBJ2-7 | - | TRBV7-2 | CASSLTSGKAYEQYF | TGTGCCAGCAGCTTAACTAGCGGGAAGGCCTACGAGCAGTACTTC
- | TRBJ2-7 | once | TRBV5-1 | CASSVVGGSQQYF | TGCGCCAGCAGCGTGGTTGGTGGCAGCCAGCAGTACTTC
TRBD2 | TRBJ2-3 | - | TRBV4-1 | CASSQDRLTSGRRTDTQYF | TGCGCCAGCAGCCAAGATCGTTTAACTAGCGGGAGGCGCACAGATACGCAGTATTTT
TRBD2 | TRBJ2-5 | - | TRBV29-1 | CSVEGEGIRVEETQYF | TGCAGCGTTGAAGGGGAGGGTATACGCGTAGAAGAGACCCAGTACTTC
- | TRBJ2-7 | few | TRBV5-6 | CASSLGADEQYF | TGTGCCAGCAGCTTGGGCGCGGACGAGCAGTACTTC
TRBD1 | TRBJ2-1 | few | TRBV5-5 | CASSHTGGSTNEQFF | TGTGCCAGCAGCCACACAGGGGGCTCAACCAATGAGCAGTTCTTC
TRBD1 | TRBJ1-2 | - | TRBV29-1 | CSVEDLKGAGYGYTF | TGCAGCGTTGAAGATCTTAAGGGGGCAGGATATGGCTACACCTTC
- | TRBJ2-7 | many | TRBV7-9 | CASSLRRLDEQYF | TGTGCCAGCAGCTTAAGGCGTCTCGACGAGCAGTACTTC
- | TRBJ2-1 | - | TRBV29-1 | CSARTVRSYNEQFF | TGCAGCGCTAGGACTGTCCGCTCCTACAATGAGCAGTTCTTC
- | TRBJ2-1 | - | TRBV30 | CAWSVDEQFF | TGTGCCTGGAGTGTGGATGAGCAGTTCTTC
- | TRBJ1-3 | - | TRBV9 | CASSQHRDRPSSGNTIYF | TGTGCCAGCAGCCAACACCGTGACAGGCCCAGCTCTGGAAACACCATATATTTT
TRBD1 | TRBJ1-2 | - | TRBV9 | CASSAGGNGYTF | TGTGCCAGCAGCGCAGGGGGAAATGGCTACACCTTC
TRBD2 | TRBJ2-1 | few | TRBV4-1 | CASSLTSGVYNEQFF | TGCGCCAGCAGCCTTACTAGCGGAGTCTACAATGAGCAGTTCTTC
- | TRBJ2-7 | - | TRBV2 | CASSEDRYEQYF | TGTGCCAGCAGTGAAGACCGGTACGAGCAGTACTTC
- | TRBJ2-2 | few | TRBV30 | CAWSMGDGELFF | TGTGCCTGGAGTATGGGGGACGGGGAGCTGTTTTTT
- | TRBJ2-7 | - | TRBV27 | CASSLSSGKYYEQYF | TGTGCCAGCAGTTTATCCTCAGGGAAGTATTACGAGCAGTACTTC
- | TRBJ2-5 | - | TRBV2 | CASRGSVGLTGETQYF | TGTGCCAGCAGAGGGTCTGTGGGACTGACGGGGGAGACCCAGTACTTC